This T cell receptor (beta chain) originates from a study of breast tumors, draining lymph nodes, adjacent tissues. General study findings and limits: Data fit most tumor T cells coming from lymph node, expanding in tumor.

This clonotype appeared many times. Its cognate antigen is unknown. The lymph nodes were axillary draining lymph nodes from breast cancer patients. Losses at the gene ends were 4 bases for V and 4 bases for J; bases not matched to a gene: 7. The germline V gene encodes CDR1 MNHNS and CDR2 SASEGT. The CDR3 covers 15 residues. TCRdb fed the multiplex PCR reads into MiXCR, producing one record per CDR3 protein. The table lists more than 200,000 distinct CDR3 sequences, approximately 30% of them singletons, with over 1.1% in the top ten. Sequenced sample: axillary lymph node tissue. This receptor was identified in a female donor with breast cancer. Some clones in this sample may be carry-over from other donors' samples. V usage is TRBV6-1 and J usage is TRBJ1-5, with TRBD1 matching over 7 bases. CDR3 region: CASSVDRRTNQPQHF. As DNA, the CDR3 is TGTGCCAGCAGTGTGGACAGGAGGACGAATCAGCCCCAGCATTTT.